The 4 T cell receptor beta chains below come from one sample, sequenced in a study of cytomegalovirus exposure and HLA in healthy donors. Measured with immunoSEQ multiplex PCR; TCRdb has only the in-frame clones, and not every one. The data contain 160,000 or so clones, approximately 87% of them seen just once; the ten biggest clones take up roughly 1.5%. Sequencing used PBMCs. All receptors come from a woman in her 30s in good health and CMV-seronegative.

The rearrangement uses TRBV2 and TRBJ2-1; 8 bases agree with TRBD2. The CDR3 is made up of 11 amino acids. Germline CDR1 SNHLY, CDR2 FYNNEI. V was clipped by 7 bases and J by 15 bases; unmatched bases: 8. CDR3 DNA: TGTGCCAGCATCTCCGGGACTAGTCCGTTCTTC. Its translation is CASISGTSPFF.

V is TRBV2 and J is TRBJ2-5, with D possibly being TRBD2 (7 bases). The length of the CDR3 is 15 residues. Trimming cost V 0 bases and J 5 bases, with 13 bases left between them. Looked up from germline, CDR1 is SNHLY and CDR2 is FYNNEI. Here the CDR3 reads CASSEAGGRYETQYF. CDR3 DNA sequence: TGTGCCAGCAGTGAAGCGGGGGGGCGTTACGAGACCCAGTACTTC.

The J gene is TRBJ1-1, the V gene TRBV6-5; D uncertain. Trimming removed 4 bases at V and 3 bases at J, with 12 bases between. This CDR3 has 14 residues. Germline V gene data show CDR1 as MNHEY and CDR2 as SVGAGI. The CDR3 reads CASSSGQVDTEAFF. CDR3 bases: TGTGCCAGCAGTTCTGGCCAGGTCGACACTGAAGCTTTCTTT.

The rearrangement uses TRBV5-1 and TRBJ2-3; TRBD2 might be the D (5 bases). The germline V gene has CDR1 SGHRS and CDR2 YFSETQ. This CDR3 is 18 amino acids long. Trimming removed 0 bases from V and 6 bases from J, with 23 bases in between. The CDR3 bases are TGCGCCAGCAGCTTGGGGCCACGGACTCGGAGGATAACGGATACGCAGTATTTT. Encoded protein: CASSLGPRTRRITDTQYF.